The 9 T cell receptor beta chains reported below all come from one sample, sequenced in a study of cytomegalovirus exposure and HLA in healthy donors (TCRdb year 2017). Library creation used the immunoSEQ multiplex PCR assay. The multiplex PCR relied on a mix of 60 forward primers for TCR Vbeta segments and 13 reverse primers for TCR Jbeta segments. TCRdb stores this immuneACCESS table with in-frame sequences only. Part of the clones is absent; in the studies checked, under half of the shortfall reflects unresolved V genes, and no reason is known for the rest. The sample has fewer than 100,000 clones on record, 78% of them singletons. About 0.71% of the sample rests with the top ten. The sample taken for sequencing was PBMCs. The source is a woman aged 60-75 years in good health and CMV-seronegative.

J is TRBJ2-1 and V is TRBV27; D is unclear. Germline CDR1 reads MNHEY; CDR2 reads SMNVEV (reference sequence). V was cut by 2 bases and J by 2 bases, with 10 bases left in between. This CDR3 contains 15 residues. The CDR3 reads CASSLDGVTYNEQFF. CDR3 bases: TGTGCCAGCAGTTTAGACGGAGTGACCTACAATGAGCAGTTCTTC.

The J gene is TRBJ2-5, the V gene TRBV30, with 13 bases fitting TRBD2. Losses at the gene ends were 1 base for V and 4 bases for J; bases not matched to a gene: 6. Germline V lookup: CDR1 GTSNPN, CDR2 SVGIG (reference sequence). The CDR3 loop spans 16 amino acids. DNA for the CDR3: TGTGCCTGGAGTGAGGGGGGACTAGCGGGAATAGAGACCCAGTACTTC. Protein product: CAWSEGGLAGIETQYF.

V usage is TRBV10-2 and J usage is TRBJ1-1, with a possible D match to TRBD1 (6 bases). Germline V gene data show CDR1 as WSHSY and CDR2 as SAAADI. The CDR3 contains 18 residues. The ends were cut back, 5 bases at V and 0 bases at J, with 22 bases in the middle. CDR3 nucleotide sequence: TGCGCCAGCAGTCGAGGACCTTACAGGGAAAGTATGAACACTGAAGCTTTCTTT. As protein: CASSRGPYRESMNTEAFF.

This clone was detected only a few times. V is TRBV6-1 and J is TRBJ1-5, with D possibly matching TRBD1 (6 bases). V was shortened by 5 bases and J by 7 bases, with 15 bases between the two germline ends. The CDR3 loop spans 14 amino acids. Germline CDR1 MNHNS, CDR2 SASEGT. This chain's CDR3 is CASSSHRVEQPQHF. DNA for the CDR3: TGTGCCAGCAGTAGCCACAGGGTTGAACAGCCCCAGCATTTT.

The V call is TRBV5-1, the J call TRBJ2-7; D unresolved. The germline CDR1 and CDR2 sequences are SGHRS and YFSETQ. Trimming cost V 3 bases and J 6 bases, with 13 bases left between them. CDR3 length: 13 amino acids. CDR3 region: CASSSTLSGEQYF. In DNA form, the CDR3 reads TGCGCCAGCAGCTCCACGCTCTCCGGCGAGCAGTACTTC.

This chain links TRBV5-6 with TRBJ2-5, with D perhaps matching TRBD1 (5 bases). Deletions cut 1 base from V and 1 base from J, with 8 bases between. CDR1 and CDR2 from the germline V gene are SGHDT and YYEEEE. The length of the CDR3 is 14 residues. This chain's CDR3 is CASSLQGIQETQYF. For the CDR3, the DNA is TGTGCCAGCAGCTTGCAGGGTATCCAAGAGACCCAGTACTTC.

The V gene is TRBV11-2, the J gene TRBJ2-7, with 9 bases matching TRBD1. Trimming cost V 5 bases and J 3 bases; bases outside gene matches: 2. The CDR3 covers 13 residues. The germline gives CDR1 SGHAT, CDR2 FQNNGV. The CDR3 reads CASSQDRGYEQYF. CDR3 DNA sequence: TGTGCCAGCAGCCAGGACAGGGGCTACGAGCAGTACTTC.

The rearrangement joins TRBV7-2 to TRBJ1-1; TRBD1 agrees at 12 bases. J lost 5 bases, V lost 3 bases, and 7 bases had no gene match. The CDR3 extends over 16 amino acids. Germline values: CDR1 SGHTA, CDR2 FQGNSA. The chain's CDR3 is CASSFGTGGRGTEAFF. DNA of the CDR3: TGTGCCAGCAGCTTTGGGACAGGGGGCAGGGGGACTGAAGCTTTCTTT. Full variable domain (rest looked up from reference TRBV7-2 and TRBJ1-1): GAGVSQSPSNKVTEKGKDVELRCDPISGHTALYWYRQSLGQGLEFLIYFQGNSAPDKSGLPSDRFSAERTGGSVSTLTIQRTQQEDSAVYLCASSFGTGGRGTEAFFGQGTRLTVV.

The rearrangement uses TRBV2 and TRBJ2-7, with 9 bases lining up with TRBD1. This CDR3 is 14 amino acids long. Looked up from germline, CDR1 is SNHLY and CDR2 is FYNNEI. V was clipped by 4 bases and J by 1 base; unmatched bases: 2. CDR3 residues: CASSAGTGSYEQYF. CDR3 sequence (DNA): TGTGCCAGCAGTGCCGGGACAGGGTCCTACGAGCAGTACTTC.